This record looks at one TCR beta chain sequence and its context. The sample originates from a study of T cells in Graves' hyperthyroidism and ophthalmopathy. RNA transcripts provided the source from which TCR beta CDR3 regions were amplified. HTBI primers were used for first-round RT-PCR of the TCR CDR3. MiXCR was run by TCRdb on the multiplex PCR reads, yielding one entry per CDR3 protein. The top ten hold around a third of the sample, which has a few hundred thousand distinct CDR3 sequences, just under 15% seen once. The germline gives CDR1 GTSNPN, CDR2 SVGIG (reference sequence). The ends were cut back, 1 base at V and 3 bases at J, with 7 bases in the middle. This CDR3 contains 14 residues. The hyperthyroidism was newly diagnosed and had lasted under 2 months; the patients were aged 18 to 65. Diagnostic decisions used clinical symptoms, serum thyroxine and TRAb, thyroid ultrasound and orbital computed tomography.

The source is a woman between 25 and 40 years old with Graves' hyperthyroidism. The chain recombines TRBV30 with TRBJ1-6; the D gene is possibly TRBD1 (5 bases). The sequenced sample was blood. This CDR3 is CAWSDTGYNSPLHF. CDR3 bases: TGTGCCTGGAGTGATACAGGCTATAATTCACCCCTCCACTTT.